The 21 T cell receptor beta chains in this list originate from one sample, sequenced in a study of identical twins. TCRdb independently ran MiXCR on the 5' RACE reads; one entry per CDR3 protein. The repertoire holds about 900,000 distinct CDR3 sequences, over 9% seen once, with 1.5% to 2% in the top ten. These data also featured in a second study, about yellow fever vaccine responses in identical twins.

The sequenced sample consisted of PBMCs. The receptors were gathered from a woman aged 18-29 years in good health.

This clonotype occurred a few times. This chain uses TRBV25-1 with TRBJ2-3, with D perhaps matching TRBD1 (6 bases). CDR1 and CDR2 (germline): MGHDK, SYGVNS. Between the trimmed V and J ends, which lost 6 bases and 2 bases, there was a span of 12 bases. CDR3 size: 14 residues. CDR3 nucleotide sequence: TGTGCCAGCAGGAACAGGGCATTCACAGATACGCAGTATTTT. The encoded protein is CASRNRAFTDTQYF.

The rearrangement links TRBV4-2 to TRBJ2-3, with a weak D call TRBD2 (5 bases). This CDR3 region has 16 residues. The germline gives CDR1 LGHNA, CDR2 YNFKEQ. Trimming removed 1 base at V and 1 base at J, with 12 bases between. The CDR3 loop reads CASSQGETLGTDTQYF. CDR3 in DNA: TGTGCCAGCAGCCAAGGGGAGACTTTAGGCACAGATACGCAGTATTTT.

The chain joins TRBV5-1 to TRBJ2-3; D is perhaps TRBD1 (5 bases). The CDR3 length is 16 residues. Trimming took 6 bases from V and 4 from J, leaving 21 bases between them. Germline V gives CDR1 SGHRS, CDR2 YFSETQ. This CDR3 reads CASTTDPWGGSDTQYF. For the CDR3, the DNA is TGCGCCAGCACCACGGACCCTTGGGGCGGCTCAGATACGCAGTATTTT.

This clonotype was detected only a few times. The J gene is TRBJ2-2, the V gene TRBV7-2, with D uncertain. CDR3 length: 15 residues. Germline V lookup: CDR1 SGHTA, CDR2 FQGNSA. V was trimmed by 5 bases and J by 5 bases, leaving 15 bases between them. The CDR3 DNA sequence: TGTGCCAGCAGCACCCGGAGCGTGGGGACCGGGGAGCTGTTTTTT. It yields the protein CASSTRSVGTGELFF.

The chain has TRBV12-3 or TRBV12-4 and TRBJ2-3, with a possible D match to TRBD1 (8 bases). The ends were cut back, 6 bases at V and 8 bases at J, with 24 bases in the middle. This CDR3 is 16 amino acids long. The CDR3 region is CASSPGQGLQVGTQYF. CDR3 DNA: TGTGCCAGCAGCCCCGGACAGGGACTACAAGTGGGTACGCAGTATTTT.

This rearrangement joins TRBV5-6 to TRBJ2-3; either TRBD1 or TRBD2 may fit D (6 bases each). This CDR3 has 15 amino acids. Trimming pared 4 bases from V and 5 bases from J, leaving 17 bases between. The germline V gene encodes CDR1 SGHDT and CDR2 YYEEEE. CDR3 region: CASSRGGGILDTQYF. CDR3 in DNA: TGTGCCAGCAGCCGTGGAGGGGGGATATTAGATACGCAGTATTTT.

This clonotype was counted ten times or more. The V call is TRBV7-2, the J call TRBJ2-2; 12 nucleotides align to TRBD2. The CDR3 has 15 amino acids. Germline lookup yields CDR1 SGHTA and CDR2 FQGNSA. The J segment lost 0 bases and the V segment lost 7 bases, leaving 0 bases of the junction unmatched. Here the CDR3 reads CASTSGGANTGELFF. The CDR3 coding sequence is TGTGCCAGCACTAGCGGGGGGGCGAACACCGGGGAGCTGTTTTTT. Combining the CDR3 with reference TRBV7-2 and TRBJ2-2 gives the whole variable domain GAGVSQSPSNKVTEKGKDVELRCDPISGHTALYWYRQSLGQGLEFLIYFQGNSAPDKSGLPSDRFSAERTGGSVSTLTIQRTQQEDSAVYLCASTSGGANTGELFFGEGSRLTVL.

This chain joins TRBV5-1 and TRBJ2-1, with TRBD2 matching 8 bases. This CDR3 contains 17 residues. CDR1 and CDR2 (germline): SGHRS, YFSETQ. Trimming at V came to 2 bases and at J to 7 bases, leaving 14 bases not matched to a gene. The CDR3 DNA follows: TGCGCCAGCAGCTTCCGGAAGGGGCGGGGGGCCCCTAATGAGCAGTTCTTC. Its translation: CASSFRKGRGAPNEQFF.

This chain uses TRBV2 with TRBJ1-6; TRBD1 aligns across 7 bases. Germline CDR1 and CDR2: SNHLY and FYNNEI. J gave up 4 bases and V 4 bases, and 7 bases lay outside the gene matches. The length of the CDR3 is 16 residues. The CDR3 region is CASSGIDRVYNSPLHF. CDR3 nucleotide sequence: TGTGCCAGCAGTGGGATCGACAGGGTTTATAATTCACCCCTCCACTTT.

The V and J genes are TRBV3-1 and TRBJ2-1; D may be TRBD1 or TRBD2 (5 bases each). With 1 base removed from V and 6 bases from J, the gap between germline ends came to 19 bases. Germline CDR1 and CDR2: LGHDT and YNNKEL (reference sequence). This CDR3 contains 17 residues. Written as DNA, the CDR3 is TGTGCCAGCAGCCAAGCGCGGATCCCCACTAGGGGCAATGAGCAGTTCTTC. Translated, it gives CASSQARIPTRGNEQFF.

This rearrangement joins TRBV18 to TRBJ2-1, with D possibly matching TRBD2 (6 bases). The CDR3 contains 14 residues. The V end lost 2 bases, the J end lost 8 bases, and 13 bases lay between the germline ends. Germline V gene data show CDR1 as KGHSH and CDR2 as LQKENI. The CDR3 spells CASSPWGDLDEQFF. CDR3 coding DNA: TGTGCCAGCTCACCATGGGGGGACCTGGATGAGCAGTTCTTC.

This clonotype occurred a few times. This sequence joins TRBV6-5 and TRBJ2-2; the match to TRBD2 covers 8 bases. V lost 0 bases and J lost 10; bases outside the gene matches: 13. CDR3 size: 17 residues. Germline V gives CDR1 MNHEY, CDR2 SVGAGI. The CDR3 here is CASSYSPGLDNPVELFF. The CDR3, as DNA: TGTGCCAGCAGTTACTCTCCGGGACTAGATAATCCTGTGGAGCTGTTTTTT.

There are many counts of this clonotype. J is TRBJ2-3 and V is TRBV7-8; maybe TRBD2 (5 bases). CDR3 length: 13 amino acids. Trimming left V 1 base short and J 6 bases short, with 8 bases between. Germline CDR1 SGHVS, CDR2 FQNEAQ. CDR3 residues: CASSLGLQDTQYF. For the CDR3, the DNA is TGTGCCAGCAGCTTAGGACTACAGGATACGCAGTATTTT.

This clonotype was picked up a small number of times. The CDR3 sequence: CAISDHLAGRQETQYF. In nucleotides, the CDR3 is TGTGCCATCAGTGACCACCTAGCGGGGAGGCAAGAGACCCAGTACTTC. This sequence joins TRBV10-3 and TRBJ2-5; 9 nucleotides align to TRBD2. The CDR3 runs to 16 residues. V lost 3 bases and J lost 2; bases outside the gene matches: 7. Germline values: CDR1 ENHRY, CDR2 SYGVKD.

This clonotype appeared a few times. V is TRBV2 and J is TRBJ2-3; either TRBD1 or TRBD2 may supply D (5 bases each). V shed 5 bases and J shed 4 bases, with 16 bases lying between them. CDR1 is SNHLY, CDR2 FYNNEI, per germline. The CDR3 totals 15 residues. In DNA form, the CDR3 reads TGTGCCAGCAGTCCCCTCGGGGACCGGCCAGATACGCAGTATTTT. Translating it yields CASSPLGDRPDTQYF. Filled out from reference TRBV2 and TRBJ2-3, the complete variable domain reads EPEVTQTPSHQVTQMGQEVILRCVPISNHLYFYWYRQILGQKVEFLVSFYNNEISEKSEIFDDQFSVERPDGSNFTLKIRSTKLEDSAMYFCASSPLGDRPDTQYFGPGTRLTVL.

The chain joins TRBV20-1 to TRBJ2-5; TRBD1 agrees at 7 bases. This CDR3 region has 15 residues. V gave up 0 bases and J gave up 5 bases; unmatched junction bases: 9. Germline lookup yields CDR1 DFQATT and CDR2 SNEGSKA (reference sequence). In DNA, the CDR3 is TGCAGTGCTAGAGATCCTAGGACAGGTTTCGAGACCCAGTACTTC. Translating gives CSARDPRTGFETQYF.

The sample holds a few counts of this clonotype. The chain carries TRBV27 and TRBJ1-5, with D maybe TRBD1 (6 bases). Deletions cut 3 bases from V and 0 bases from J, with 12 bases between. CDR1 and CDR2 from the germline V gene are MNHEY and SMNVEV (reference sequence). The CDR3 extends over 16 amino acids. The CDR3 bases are TGTGCCAGCAGTTTTGGGGACACCAGTAGCAATCAGCCCCAGCATTTT. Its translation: CASSFGDTSSNQPQHF.

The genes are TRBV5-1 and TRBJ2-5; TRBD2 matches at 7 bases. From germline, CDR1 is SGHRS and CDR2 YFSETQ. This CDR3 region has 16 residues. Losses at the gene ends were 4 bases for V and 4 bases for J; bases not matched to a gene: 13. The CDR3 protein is CASSLEGRSGGETQYF. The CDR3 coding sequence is TGCGCCAGCAGCCTAGAGGGACGATCGGGGGGAGAGACCCAGTACTTC. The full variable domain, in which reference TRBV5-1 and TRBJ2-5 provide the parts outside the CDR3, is KAGVTQTPRYLIKTRGQQVTLSCSPISGHRSVSWYQQTPGQGLQFLFEYFSETQRNKGNFPGRFSGRQFSNSRSEMNVSTLELGDSALYLCASSLEGRSGGETQYFGPGTRLLVL.

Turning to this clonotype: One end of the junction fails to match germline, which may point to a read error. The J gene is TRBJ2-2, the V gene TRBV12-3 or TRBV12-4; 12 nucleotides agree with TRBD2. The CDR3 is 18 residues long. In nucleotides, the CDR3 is TGTGCCTGCAGTTCCCCCCAGACTAGCGGGGGTAACACCGGGGAGCTGTTTTTT. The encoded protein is CACSSPQTSGGNTGELFF.

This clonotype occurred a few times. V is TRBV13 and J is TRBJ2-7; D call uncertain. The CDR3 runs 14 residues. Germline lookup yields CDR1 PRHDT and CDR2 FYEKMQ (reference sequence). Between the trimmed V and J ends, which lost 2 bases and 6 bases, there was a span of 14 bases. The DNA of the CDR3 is TGTGCCAGCAGCTTACTGGCAGCTCCGGGCGAGCAGTACGTC. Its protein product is CASSLLAAPGEQYV.

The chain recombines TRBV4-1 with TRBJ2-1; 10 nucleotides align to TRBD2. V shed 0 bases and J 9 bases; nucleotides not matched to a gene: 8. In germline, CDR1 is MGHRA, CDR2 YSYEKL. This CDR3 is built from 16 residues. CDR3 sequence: CASSQDVAGGWGEQFF. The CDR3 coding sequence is TGCGCCAGCAGCCAAGATGTAGCGGGAGGTTGGGGTGAGCAGTTCTTC.